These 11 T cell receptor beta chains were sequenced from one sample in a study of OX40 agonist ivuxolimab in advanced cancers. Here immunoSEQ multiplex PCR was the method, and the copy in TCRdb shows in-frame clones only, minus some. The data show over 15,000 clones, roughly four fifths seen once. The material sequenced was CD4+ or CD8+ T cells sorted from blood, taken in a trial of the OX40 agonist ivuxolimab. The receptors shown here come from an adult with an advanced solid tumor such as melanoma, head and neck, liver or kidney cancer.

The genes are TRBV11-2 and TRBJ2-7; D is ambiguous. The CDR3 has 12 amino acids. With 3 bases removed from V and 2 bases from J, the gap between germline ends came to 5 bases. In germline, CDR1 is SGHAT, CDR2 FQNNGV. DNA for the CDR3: TGTGCCAGCAGCTTGGGCACCTACGAGCAGTACTTC. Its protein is CASSLGTYEQYF.

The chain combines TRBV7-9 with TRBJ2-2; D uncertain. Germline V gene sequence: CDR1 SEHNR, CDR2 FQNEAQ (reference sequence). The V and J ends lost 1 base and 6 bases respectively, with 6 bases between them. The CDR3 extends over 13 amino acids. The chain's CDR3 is CASSLVGSGELFF. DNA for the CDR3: TGTGCCAGCAGCTTAGTGGGGTCCGGGGAGCTGTTTTTT.

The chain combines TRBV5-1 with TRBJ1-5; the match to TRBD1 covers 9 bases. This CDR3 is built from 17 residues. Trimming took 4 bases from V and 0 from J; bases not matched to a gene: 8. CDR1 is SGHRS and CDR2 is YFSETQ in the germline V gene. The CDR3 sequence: CASSPGQGINSNQPQHF. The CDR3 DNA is TGCGCCAGCAGCCCTGGACAGGGGATAAATAGCAATCAGCCCCAGCATTTT.

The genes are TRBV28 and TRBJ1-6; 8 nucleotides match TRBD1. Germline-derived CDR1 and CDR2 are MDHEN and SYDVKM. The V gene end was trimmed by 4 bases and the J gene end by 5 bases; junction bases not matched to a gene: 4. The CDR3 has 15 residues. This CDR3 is CASSSAGGDNSPLHF. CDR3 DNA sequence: TGTGCCAGCAGTTCTGCAGGGGGCGATAATTCACCCCTCCACTTT.

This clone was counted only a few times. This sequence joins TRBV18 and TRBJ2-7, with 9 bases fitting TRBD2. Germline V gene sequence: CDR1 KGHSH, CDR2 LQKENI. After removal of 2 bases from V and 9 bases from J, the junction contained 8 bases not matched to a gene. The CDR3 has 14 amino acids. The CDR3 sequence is CASSPSGGSGGQYF. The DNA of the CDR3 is TGTGCCAGCTCACCAAGCGGGGGGTCAGGAGGGCAGTACTTC.

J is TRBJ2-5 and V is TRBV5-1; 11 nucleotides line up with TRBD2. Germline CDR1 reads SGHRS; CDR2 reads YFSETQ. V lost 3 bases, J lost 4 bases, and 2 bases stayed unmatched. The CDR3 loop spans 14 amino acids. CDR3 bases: TGCGCCAGCAGCTCCGGGACTAGCGGAGAGACCCAGTACTTC. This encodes CASSSGTSGETQYF.

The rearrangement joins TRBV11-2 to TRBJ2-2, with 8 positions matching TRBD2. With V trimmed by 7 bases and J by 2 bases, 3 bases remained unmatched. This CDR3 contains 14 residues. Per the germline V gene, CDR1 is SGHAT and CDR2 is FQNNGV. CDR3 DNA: TGTGCCAGCACGACTAGCGTTAACACCGGGGAGCTGTTTTTT. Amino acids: CASTTSVNTGELFF.

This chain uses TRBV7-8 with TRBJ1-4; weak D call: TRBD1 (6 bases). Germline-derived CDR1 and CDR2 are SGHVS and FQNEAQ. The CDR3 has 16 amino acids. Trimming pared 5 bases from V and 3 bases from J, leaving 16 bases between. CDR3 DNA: TGTGCCAGCAGCGTACCCCAGGGGAAGGCTAATGAAAAACTGTTTTTT. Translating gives CASSVPQGKANEKLFF.

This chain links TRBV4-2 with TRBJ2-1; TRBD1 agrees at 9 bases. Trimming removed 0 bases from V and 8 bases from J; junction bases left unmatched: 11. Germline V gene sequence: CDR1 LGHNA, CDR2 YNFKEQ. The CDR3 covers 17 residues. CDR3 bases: TGTGCCAGCAGCCAAGAATTAACGGGACAGGGATTGTATGAGCAGTTCTTC. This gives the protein CASSQELTGQGLYEQFF.

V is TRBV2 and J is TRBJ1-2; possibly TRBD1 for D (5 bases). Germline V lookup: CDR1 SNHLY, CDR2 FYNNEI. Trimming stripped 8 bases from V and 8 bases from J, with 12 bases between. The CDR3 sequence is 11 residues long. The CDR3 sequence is CASGTGGGYTF. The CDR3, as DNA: TGTGCCAGCGGGACCGGAGGAGGCTACACCTTC.

CDR3 coding DNA: TGTGCCAGCAGCTTAGTTCGGGCTAGGGCAAACTACGAGCAGTACTTC. Translated: CASSLVRARANYEQYF. The chain combines TRBV7-9 with TRBJ2-7, with D hard to call. The CDR3 is made up of 16 amino acids. The V gene's germline CDR1 is SEHNR and CDR2 FQNEAQ (reference sequence). Deletions cut 1 base from V and 3 bases from J, with 16 bases between.